These 14 T cell receptor beta chains were all obtained from the same sample, sequenced in a study of CD8 T cells in Susac syndrome. Random hexamers were used to reverse transcribe an amount of roughly 0.5 to 1 ug RNA. Each CDR3 protein gets one entry after TCRdb re-called the immunoSEQ multiplex PCR reads with MiXCR. Altogether some 200,000 distinct CDR3 sequences are present, 90% to 95% being singletons, with the ten largest covering about 0.09%. The specimen sequenced was CD4+ T cells from PBMCs. Receptors were obtained from a human donor with Susac syndrome.

The chain uses TRBV18 and TRBJ2-7; 10 bases match TRBD2. Germline CDR1 KGHSH, CDR2 LQKENI. With V trimmed by 4 bases and J by 4 bases, 7 bases remained unmatched. There are 15 residues in the CDR3. CDR3 region: CASSLRTSGAYEQYF. The CDR3 DNA reads as TGTGCCAGCTCACTCCGGACTAGCGGCGCTTACGAGCAGTACTTC.

The J gene is TRBJ2-2, the V gene TRBV29-1, with 7 bases lining up with TRBD2. The CDR3 sequence is 16 residues long. With 1 base clipped from V and 2 bases from J, the junction kept 7 bases outside the gene matches. Germline values: CDR1 SQVTM, CDR2 ANQGSEA. This CDR3 is CSVEGPAGPNTGELFF. The DNA for the CDR3 is TGCAGCGTTGAAGGACCAGCGGGGCCAAACACCGGGGAGCTGTTTTTT.

The V call is TRBV5-6, the J call TRBJ1-5; D is perhaps TRBD1 (5 bases). V lost 0 bases and J 4 bases, leaving 17 bases between the germline ends. Looked up from germline, CDR1 is SGHDT and CDR2 is YYEEEE. There are 17 residues in the CDR3. The CDR3 protein is CASSLGPPTGGNQPQHF. As DNA, the CDR3 is TGTGCCAGCAGCTTGGGGCCTCCTACCGGGGGAAATCAGCCCCAGCATTTT. The complete variable domain, with remaining parts taken from reference TRBV5-6 and TRBJ1-5, reads DAGVTQSPTHLIKTRGQQVTLRCSPKSGHDTVSWYQQALGQGPQFIFQYYEEEERQRGNFPDRFSGHQFPNYSSELNVNALLLGDSALYLCASSLGPPTGGNQPQHFGDGTRLSIL.

This chain connects TRBV12-3 or TRBV12-4 to TRBJ2-7, with 14 bases fitting TRBD2. CDR3 length equals 15 residues. V was clipped by 5 bases and J by 4 bases; unmatched bases: 4. The CDR3 DNA sequence: TGTGCCAGCAGTCCCCGACTAGCGGGAGGGTACGAGCAGTACTTC. Amino acid sequence: CASSPRLAGGYEQYF.

This rearrangement joins TRBV5-4 to TRBJ2-5; 10 positions match TRBD1. CDR1 is SGHNT, CDR2 YYREEE, per germline (reference sequence). V was clipped by 4 bases and J by 5 bases; unmatched bases: 8. The CDR3 has 15 amino acids. The DNA of the CDR3 is TGTGCCAGCAGCGTCGGACAGGGGGTGGGGGAGACCCAGTACTTC. This encodes CASSVGQGVGETQYF.

The rearrangement links TRBV20-1 to TRBJ2-5; 7 positions match TRBD1. Per germline, CDR1 DFQATT and CDR2 SNEGSKA (reference sequence). The CDR3 is 12 amino acids. Unmatched junction bases numbered 1, after V lost 1 base and J lost 5 bases. The CDR3 protein is CSARVQGETQYF. As DNA, the CDR3 is TGCAGTGCTAGAGTACAGGGGGAGACCCAGTACTTC.

The V call is TRBV11-1, the J call TRBJ2-7; 13 bases agree with TRBD2. Germline V CDR1 and CDR2: SGHAT, FQDESV (reference sequence). The junction had 6 bases not matched to a gene; V was cut back by 1 base and J by 3 bases. This CDR3 has 17 residues. The CDR3 DNA follows: TGTGCCAGCAGCTTAGGGGGGACTAGCGGGATAATCTACGAGCAGTACTTC. Protein: CASSLGGTSGIIYEQYF.

The genes are TRBV29-1 and TRBJ1-2; 7 bases align to TRBD1. V dropped 7 bases and J dropped 7; count of bases not matched to a gene: 12. This CDR3 is 13 amino acids long. Per the germline V gene, CDR1 is SQVTM and CDR2 is ANQGSEA. Here the CDR3 DNA reads TGCAGCGGCACGGCCGCAGGGGGGACTGGCTACACCTTC. Its translation: CSGTAAGGTGYTF.

The chain links TRBV6-5 to TRBJ1-2; TRBD1 matches 7 bases. After removal of 5 bases from V and 3 bases from J, the junction contained 9 bases not matched to a gene. This CDR3 is built from 15 residues. CDR1 MNHEY and CDR2 SVGAGI come from the germline V gene. CDR3 residues: CASSGGQGGYYGYTF. The CDR3 DNA reads TGTGCCAGCAGTGGCGGGCAGGGGGGTTACTATGGCTACACCTTC.

This chain connects TRBV3-1 to TRBJ2-1, with D perhaps TRBD2 (6 bases). Looked up from germline, CDR1 is LGHDT and CDR2 is YNNKEL (reference sequence). The CDR3 has 16 residues. Trimming cost V 1 base and J 5 bases, with 15 bases left between them. CDR3 bases: TGTGCCAGCAGCCAAGGACGGGGTCGGGGGAACAATGAGCAGTTCTTC. Translated: CASSQGRGRGNNEQFF.

The chain recombines TRBV6-1 with TRBJ2-3; 11 bases match TRBD2. The CDR3 spans 16 residues. Trimming cost V 6 bases and J 0 bases; bases outside gene matches: 5. Germline V CDR1 and CDR2: MNHNS, SASEGT. The CDR3 nucleotides are TGTGCCAGCAGATTTAGGACTAGCGGGAGCACAGATACGCAGTATTTT. It codes for CASRFRTSGSTDTQYF.

The V and J genes are TRBV2 and TRBJ1-1, with D hard to call. The V gene's germline CDR1 is SNHLY and CDR2 FYNNEI. The CDR3 sequence is 12 residues long. V was shortened by 6 bases and J by 5 bases, with 10 bases between the two germline ends. The CDR3 DNA follows: TGTGCCAGCAGCGGAACACGAACTGAAGCTTTCTTT. This sequence encodes CASSGTRTEAFF.

The V call is TRBV6-6, the J call TRBJ1-1, with D possibly TRBD1 on 5 matching bases. V lost 0 bases, J lost 5 bases, and 13 bases lay in between. There are 15 residues in the CDR3. Germline V gene lookup returns CDR1 MNHNY and CDR2 SVGAGI (reference sequence). The CDR3 here is CASSYSPGPGTEAFF. The CDR3 nucleotides read TGTGCCAGCAGTTACTCGCCAGGGCCGGGGACTGAAGCTTTCTTT.

The CDR3, as DNA: TGCAGTGCTAGGGAGGAAGCGAACACCGGGGAGCTGTTTTTT. Amino acids: CSAREEANTGELFF. V usage is TRBV20-1 and J usage is TRBJ2-2, with D maybe TRBD2 (5 bases). Germline V gene data show CDR1 as DFQATT and CDR2 as SNEGSKA (reference sequence). This CDR3 contains 14 residues. The V end lost 3 bases, the J end lost 0 bases, and 8 bases lay between the germline ends.